These 30 T cell receptor beta chains came from one sample sequenced in a study of blood T cell repertoires in COVID-19. The method was immunoSEQ multiplex PCR; TCRdb's version includes in-frame clones alone and lacks a portion of them. The sample consists of around 190,000 clones, around 83% of them appearing once. What was sequenced was PBMCs or T cells enriched from blood (not recorded which). The receptors come from a woman between 40 and 50 years old in a cohort exposed to, infected with or recovered from COVID-19 (not recorded which).

V and J are TRBV5-1 and TRBJ2-2; 7 nucleotides agree with TRBD1. The length of the CDR3 is 15 residues. With V trimmed by 4 bases and J by 0 bases, 3 bases remained unmatched. CDR1 SGHRS and CDR2 YFSETQ come from the germline V gene. The CDR3 bases are TGCGCCAGCAGCGGGACAGCCGCGAACACCGGGGAGCTGTTTTTT. Amino acid sequence: CASSGTAANTGELFF.

The gene calls are TRBV30 and TRBJ2-7; the D is unclear. The ends were cut back, 3 bases at V and 6 bases at J, with 9 bases in the middle. The germline V gene encodes CDR1 GTSNPN and CDR2 SVGIG (reference sequence). The length of the CDR3 is 11 residues. CDR3 amino acids: CAWRVSGEQYF. In DNA, the CDR3 is TGTGCCTGGAGGGTGTCGGGCGAGCAGTACTTC.

The rearrangement links TRBV28 to TRBJ2-7; TRBD1 matches 8 bases. The ends lost 6 bases at V and 5 bases at J; junction bases unmatched: 6. The germline V gene encodes CDR1 MDHEN and CDR2 SYDVKM. This CDR3 contains 13 residues. CDR3 in DNA: TGTGCCAGCAGCCTCTCAGGGGGCCACGAGCAGTACTTC. This encodes CASSLSGGHEQYF.

The chain joins TRBV14 to TRBJ1-1; possibly TRBD1 for D (5 bases). CDR3 length: 13 amino acids. Germline CDR1 is SGHDN and CDR2 is FVKESK. V shed 3 bases and J shed 1 base, with 6 bases lying between them. This chain's CDR3 is CASSHTGNTEAFF. CDR3 nucleotide sequence: TGTGCCAGCAGCCATACAGGGAACACTGAAGCTTTCTTT.

In DNA form, the CDR3 reads TGTGCCAGCAGCGCAGGGGTAACTGAAGCTTTCTTT. It yields the protein CASSAGVTEAFF. This chain joins TRBV7-9 and TRBJ1-1; D is possibly TRBD1 (6 bases). Germline assignment: CDR1 SEHNR and CDR2 FQNEAQ (reference sequence). The CDR3 is 12 residues long. V dropped 5 bases and J dropped 5 bases, with 9 bases sitting between them.

The J gene is TRBJ1-1, the V gene TRBV5-5; D gene unclear. V lost 1 base, J lost 3 bases, and 7 bases lay in between. This CDR3 has 13 residues. Germline V gene sequence: CDR1 SGHKS, CDR2 YYEKEE (reference sequence). The CDR3 sequence: CASSLSSHTEAFF. DNA of the CDR3: TGTGCCAGCAGCTTGTCGTCCCACACTGAAGCTTTCTTT. The entire variable domain, with the rest obtained from reference TRBV5-5 and TRBJ1-1, is as follows: DAGVTQSPTHLIKTRGQQVTLRCSPISGHKSVSWYQQVLGQGPQFIFQYYEKEERGRGNFPDRFSARQFPNYSSELNVNALLLGDSALYLCASSLSSHTEAFFGQGTRLTVV.

This rearrangement joins TRBV2 to TRBJ2-7; D may be TRBD1 (6 bases). The V end was cut by 10 bases, the J end by 0 bases, with 13 bases between. CDR3 length: 13 residues. Germline values: CDR1 SNHLY, CDR2 FYNNEI. For the CDR3, the DNA is TGTGCCACCCAGGGGCTTCCCTCCTACGAGCAGTACTTC. This gives the protein CATQGLPSYEQYF.

The chain joins TRBV10-3 to TRBJ1-1, with TRBD1 as a possible D gene (6 bases). Per germline, CDR1 ENHRY and CDR2 SYGVKD. With 3 bases removed from V and 7 bases from J, the gap between germline ends came to 12 bases. This CDR3 comprises 13 residues. In DNA form, the CDR3 reads TGTGCCATCAGTGACTCACCCAGGGGTGAAGCTTTCTTT. Protein: CAISDSPRGEAFF.

This chain joins TRBV28 and TRBJ1-4, with 7 bases identical to TRBD1. This CDR3 has 12 amino acids. J lost 6 bases, V lost 10 bases, and 5 bases had no gene match. Looked up from germline, CDR1 is MDHEN and CDR2 is SYDVKM. CDR3 sequence: CATGGVDEKLFF. DNA for the CDR3: TGTGCCACAGGGGGAGTGGATGAAAAACTGTTTTTT.

The rearrangement joins TRBV27 to TRBJ2-5; unclear D gene. Trimming cost V 2 bases and J 5 bases, with 15 bases left between them. This CDR3 spans 15 amino acids. Germline lookup yields CDR1 MNHEY and CDR2 SMNVEV (reference sequence). CDR3 protein: CASSLTAGAWETQYF. The DNA for the CDR3 is TGTGCCAGCAGTTTAACCGCTGGAGCGTGGGAGACCCAGTACTTC.

The V gene is TRBV7-6, the J gene TRBJ2-2; 13 bases fit TRBD2. The CDR3 runs to 16 residues. The trim removed 5 bases at V and 4 bases at J, leaving 4 bases unmatched. The germline CDR1 and CDR2 sequences are SGHVS and FNYEAQ. The CDR3 DNA is TGTGCCAGCAGCCCACGGACTAGCGGGAGCACCGGGGAGCTGTTTTTT. This sequence encodes CASSPRTSGSTGELFF.

The chain is built from TRBV27 and TRBJ1-6; D perhaps matches TRBD1 (5 bases). V lost 5 bases and J lost 5, with 13 bases in between. This CDR3 region has 15 residues. Per the germline V gene, CDR1 is MNHEY and CDR2 is SMNVEV (reference sequence). CDR3 protein: CASSNHDSNNSPLHF. The DNA of the CDR3 is TGTGCCAGCAGTAACCACGACAGTAATAATTCACCCCTCCACTTT.

This chain connects TRBV5-5 to TRBJ2-3, with 7 bases identical to TRBD2. The V and J ends lost 10 bases and 2 bases, in that order; junction bases with no gene match: 7. The germline gives CDR1 SGHKS, CDR2 YYEKEE (reference sequence). CDR3 length: 13 amino acids. The CDR3 coding sequence is TGTGCCGCCGGACGGGGGGTCACAGATACGCAGTATTTT. Residues: CAAGRGVTDTQYF.

Concerning this clone itself: A much larger clone lies a single base off, so this may be a read error. This chain's CDR3 is CASSQDPGSQPQHF. The CDR3 coding sequence is TGCGCCAGCAGCCAAGATCCGGGGAGTCAGCCCCAGCATTTT. The chain carries TRBV4-3 and TRBJ1-5; D is unresolved. V lost 0 bases and J 6 bases, leaving 9 bases between the germline ends. The CDR3 runs 14 residues. In germline, CDR1 is LGHNA, CDR2 YSLEER.

This clone has only a few counts. This chain links TRBV3-1 (or the pseudogene TRBV3-2) with TRBJ1-2; the match to TRBD1 covers 8 bases. With 0 bases clipped from V and 5 bases from J, the junction kept 8 bases outside the gene matches. The germline V gene has CDR1 LGHDT and CDR2 YNNKEL (reference sequence). CDR3 size: 16 residues. This CDR3 is CASSQESPGGWYGYTF. CDR3 DNA sequence: TGTGCCAGCAGCCAAGAATCCCCAGGGGGCTGGTATGGCTACACCTTC.

The V call is TRBV11-3, the J call TRBJ1-1; TRBD1 matches at 7 bases. This CDR3 is built from 14 residues. Germline CDR1 SGHNT, CDR2 YENEEA. Losses at the gene ends were 4 bases for V and 5 bases for J; bases not matched to a gene: 7. The CDR3 protein is CASSSSRGRTEAFF. DNA for the CDR3: TGTGCCAGCAGCTCTTCCAGGGGGAGGACTGAAGCTTTCTTT.

The gene calls are TRBV4-2 and TRBJ2-7; D might be TRBD2 (5 bases). The CDR3 is 15 residues long. CDR1 LGHNA and CDR2 YNFKEQ come from the germline V gene. Trimming cost V 3 bases and J 2 bases, with 14 bases left between them. CDR3 coding DNA: TGTGCCAGCAGCCACGACTCGAGGGCCGCCTACGAGCAGTACTTC. Translation gives CASSHDSRAAYEQYF.

The chain carries TRBV28 and TRBJ2-4; the D gene is possibly TRBD1 (6 bases). From germline, CDR1 is MDHEN and CDR2 SYDVKM. The CDR3 extends over 12 amino acids. Trimming stripped 6 bases from V and 10 bases from J, with 13 bases between. The CDR3 nucleotides are TGTGCCAGCAGGCAGGGGTCCGGGATTCAGTACTTC. Amino acid sequence: CASRQGSGIQYF.

V is TRBV19 and J is TRBJ2-7, with D perhaps matching TRBD2 (6 bases). V was trimmed by 6 bases and J by 5 bases, leaving 20 bases between them. Germline V gene data show CDR1 as LNHDA and CDR2 as SQIVND (reference sequence). The CDR3 consists of 15 residues. The CDR3 loop reads CASRWGVGALNEQYF. As DNA, the CDR3 is TGTGCCAGTAGATGGGGGGTTGGGGCGCTGAACGAGCAGTACTTC.

This clone has a single count. This chain links TRBV6-1 with TRBJ2-7, with TRBD1 matching 7 bases. Germline CDR1 is MNHNS and CDR2 is SASEGT. The CDR3 runs to 14 residues. Losses at the gene ends were 2 bases for V and 2 bases for J; bases not matched to a gene: 3. The CDR3 sequence: CASSERDRPYEQYF. Written as DNA, the CDR3 is TGTGCCAGCAGTGAAAGGGACAGACCCTACGAGCAGTACTTC.

V and J are TRBV2 and TRBJ1-1; the match to TRBD1 covers 7 bases. CDR1 and CDR2 from the germline V gene are SNHLY and FYNNEI. Trimming removed 6 bases from V and 10 bases from J; junction bases left unmatched: 8. The CDR3 consists of 12 residues. The CDR3, as DNA: TGTGCCAGCAGGCAGGGGGAATGGTTAGCTTTCTTT. It translates to CASRQGEWLAFF.

V and J are TRBV19 and TRBJ1-1; D may be TRBD1 (5 bases). CDR3 length: 14 residues. The germline gives CDR1 LNHDA, CDR2 SQIVND (reference sequence). The V end was cut by 1 base, the J end by 4 bases, with 10 bases between. The CDR3 DNA is TGTGCCAGTAGTATAGGGGGCAGGTCCACTGAAGCTTTCTTT. It specifies CASSIGGRSTEAFF.

The chain employs TRBV19 and TRBJ2-7; the match to TRBD2 covers 9 bases. From germline, CDR1 is LNHDA and CDR2 SQIVND (reference sequence). The CDR3 is made up of 13 amino acids. V trimming: 6 bases; J trimming: 6 bases; junction bases outside the gene matches: 6. CDR3 sequence reads: CASRLAGFGEQYF. The DNA of the CDR3 is TGTGCCAGTAGGCTAGCGGGATTCGGCGAGCAGTACTTC.

The V call is TRBV10-3, the J call TRBJ2-3; TRBD2 matches 10 bases. The J segment lost 2 bases and the V segment lost 3 bases, leaving 5 bases of the junction unmatched. This CDR3 spans 16 amino acids. Germline V gene lookup returns CDR1 ENHRY and CDR2 SYGVKD. The CDR3 is CAISDQRGGTTDTQYF. As DNA, the CDR3 is TGTGCCATCAGTGACCAGCGGGGGGGCACCACAGATACGCAGTATTTT.

The chain is built from TRBV6-2 or TRBV6-3 and TRBJ2-7, with D perhaps matching TRBD1 (8 bases). Germline assignment: CDR1 MNHEY and CDR2 SVGEGT. This CDR3 comprises 17 residues. V lost 2 bases and J 8 bases, leaving 25 bases between the germline ends. As DNA, the CDR3 is TGTGCCAGCAGTTACAGACAGGGGAGGGGGACCCGAGAGAAGCAGTACTTC. Translated: CASSYRQGRGTREKQYF.

The chain combines TRBV29-1 with TRBJ1-2; TRBD1 might be the D (5 bases). The CDR3 covers 13 residues. Trimming took 4 bases from V and 6 from J, leaving 15 bases between them. Germline CDR1 is SQVTM and CDR2 is ANQGSEA. Here the CDR3 reads CSVASRQGHGYTF. In DNA, the CDR3 is TGCAGCGTTGCGTCCCGCCAGGGCCATGGCTACACCTTC.

J is TRBJ2-2 and V is TRBV9; 12 nucleotides agree with TRBD2. The junction had 4 bases not matched to a gene; V was cut back by 3 bases and J by 4 bases. Germline CDR1 reads SGDLS; CDR2 reads YYNGEE. CDR3 size: 16 residues. The CDR3 region is CASSGLTSGSTGELFF. The DNA of the CDR3 is TGTGCCAGCAGCGGACTGACTAGCGGGAGCACCGGGGAGCTGTTTTTT.

The chain has TRBV5-1 and TRBJ2-7; 7 bases match TRBD1. The J segment lost 6 bases and the V segment lost 6 bases, leaving 9 bases of the junction unmatched. The V gene's germline CDR1 is SGHRS and CDR2 YFSETQ. The CDR3 totals 13 residues. This chain's CDR3 is CASMGTALTEQYF. The CDR3 nucleotides are TGCGCCAGCATGGGGACAGCTTTGACCGAGCAGTACTTC.

A single count supports this clone. The V and J genes are TRBV12-3 or TRBV12-4 and TRBJ1-2; a weak D match, TRBD1 (5 bases). The CDR3 is made up of 13 amino acids. V was pared by 5 bases and J by 8 bases, with 15 bases between. The CDR3 nucleotides read TGTGCCAGCAGTCCCTCCGGGGGTTTGGGCTACACCTTC. Its protein is CASSPSGGLGYTF.

The rearrangement links TRBV28 to TRBJ1-4, with 7 nucleotides matching TRBD1. The CDR3 extends over 14 amino acids. The V and J ends lost 6 bases and 5 bases, in that order; junction bases with no gene match: 6. Germline CDR1 is MDHEN and CDR2 is SYDVKM. Here the CDR3 reads CASRRQGVNEKLFF. Written as DNA, the CDR3 is TGTGCCAGCAGAAGACAGGGAGTGAATGAAAAACTGTTTTTT.